This T cell receptor (beta chain) was captured by sequencing in a study of cytotoxic CD8 clonotypes in ibrutinib-treated CLL. About the research overall: IGHV unmutated 17 to 18; relapsed/refractory 11; treatment-naive about 14. Points from the study as a whole: Ibrutinib response saw clonality rise, and progression saw it return toward baseline. On treatment, the uncommon public clonotypes contracted or remained stable.

CDR1 and CDR2 from the germline V gene are SGHAT and FQNNGV. V was clipped by 1 base and J by 4 bases, with 10 bases between them. CDR3 length: 14 residues. Target depth was 1 in 200,000 to 1 in 1 million T cells, about 10x per clonotype. This table comes from immunoSEQ multiplex PCR, and its TCRdb copy is limited to in-frame clones, with some not included. The data show fewer than 400,000 clones, roughly 67% seen once. Turning to this clone: Its antigen is unidentified.

The J gene is TRBJ2-5, the V gene TRBV11-2; D may be TRBD1 or TRBD2 (5 bases each). Source: PBMCs, taken after 36 months of ibrutinib treatment. The receptor was derived from a human donor with chronic lymphocytic leukemia. The CDR3 protein is CASSLGGILETQYF. The CDR3 nucleotides are TGTGCCAGCAGCTTAGGGGGGATTTTAGAGACCCAGTACTTC.